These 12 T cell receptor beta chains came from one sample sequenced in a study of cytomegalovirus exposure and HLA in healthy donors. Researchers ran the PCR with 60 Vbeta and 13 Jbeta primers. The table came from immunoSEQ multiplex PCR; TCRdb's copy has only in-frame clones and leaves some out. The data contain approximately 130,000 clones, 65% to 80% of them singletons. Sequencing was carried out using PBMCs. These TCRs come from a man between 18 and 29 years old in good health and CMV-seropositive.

The CDR3 here is CASLAGSGANVLTF. CDR3 DNA: TGTGCCAGCCTCGCGGGCTCTGGGGCCAACGTCCTGACTTTC. V is TRBV5-4 and J is TRBJ2-6; TRBD2 is a possible D gene (5 bases). The CDR3 covers 14 residues. V gave up 7 bases and J gave up 0 bases, with 8 bases separating them. Germline V gene lookup returns CDR1 SGHNT and CDR2 YYREEE (reference sequence). Full variable domain (missing parts from reference TRBV5-4 and TRBJ2-6): ETGVTQSPTHLIKTRGQQVTLRCSSQSGHNTVSWYQQALGQGPQFIFQYYREEENGRGNFPPRFSGLQFPNYSSELNVNALELDDSALYLCASLAGSGANVLTFGAGSRLTVL.

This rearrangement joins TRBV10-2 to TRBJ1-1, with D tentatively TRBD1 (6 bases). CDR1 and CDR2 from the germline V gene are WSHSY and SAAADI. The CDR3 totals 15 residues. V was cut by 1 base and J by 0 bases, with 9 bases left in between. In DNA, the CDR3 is TGCGCCAGCAGTGAGTACGACAGGCTGAACACTGAAGCTTTCTTT. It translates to CASSEYDRLNTEAFF.

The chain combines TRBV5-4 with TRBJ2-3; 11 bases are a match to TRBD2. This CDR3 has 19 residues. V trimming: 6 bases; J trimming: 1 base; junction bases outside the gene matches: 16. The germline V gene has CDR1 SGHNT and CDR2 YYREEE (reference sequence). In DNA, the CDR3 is TGTGCCAGCACTCCTCTCCCACTAGCGGGAGATTCTGGCACAGATACGCAGTATTTT. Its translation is CASTPLPLAGDSGTDTQYF.

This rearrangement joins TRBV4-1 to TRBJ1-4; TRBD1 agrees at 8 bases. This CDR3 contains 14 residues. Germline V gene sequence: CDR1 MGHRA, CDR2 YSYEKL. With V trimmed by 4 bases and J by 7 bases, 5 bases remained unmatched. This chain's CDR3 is CASSRQGSGEKLFF. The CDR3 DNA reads TGCGCCAGCAGCCGACAGGGGTCTGGTGAAAAACTGTTTTTT.

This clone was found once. This CDR3 is CASSLSLAERGEQFF. In nucleotides, the CDR3 is TGTGCCAGCAGCTTATCTCTAGCGGAACGGGGTGAGCAGTTCTTC. The chain couples TRBV7-9 to TRBJ2-1; 7 positions agree with TRBD2. The junction had 10 bases not matched to a gene; V was cut back by 2 bases and J by 9 bases. Per germline, CDR1 SEHNR and CDR2 FQNEAQ (reference sequence). The CDR3 has 15 residues.

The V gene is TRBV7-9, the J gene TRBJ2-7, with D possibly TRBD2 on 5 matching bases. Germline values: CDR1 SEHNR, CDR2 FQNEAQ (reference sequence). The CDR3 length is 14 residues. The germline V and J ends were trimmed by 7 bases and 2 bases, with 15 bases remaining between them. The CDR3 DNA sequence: TGTGCCAGCACGTGGGAGACGGCAGCCTACGAGCAGTACTTC. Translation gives CASTWETAAYEQYF.

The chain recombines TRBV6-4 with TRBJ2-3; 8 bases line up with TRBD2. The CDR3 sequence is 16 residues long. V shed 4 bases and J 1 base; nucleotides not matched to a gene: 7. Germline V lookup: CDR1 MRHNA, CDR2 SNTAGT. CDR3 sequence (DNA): TGTGCCAGCAGTGCCAATGCGGGAGGTCGCACAGATACGCAGTATTTT. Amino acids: CASSANAGGRTDTQYF.

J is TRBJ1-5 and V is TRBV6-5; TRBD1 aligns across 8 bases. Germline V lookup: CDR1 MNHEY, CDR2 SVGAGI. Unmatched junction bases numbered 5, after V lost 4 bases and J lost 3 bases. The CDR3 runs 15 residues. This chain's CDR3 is CASSSDRAFNQPQHF. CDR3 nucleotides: TGTGCCAGCAGTTCGGACAGGGCATTCAATCAGCCCCAGCATTTT.

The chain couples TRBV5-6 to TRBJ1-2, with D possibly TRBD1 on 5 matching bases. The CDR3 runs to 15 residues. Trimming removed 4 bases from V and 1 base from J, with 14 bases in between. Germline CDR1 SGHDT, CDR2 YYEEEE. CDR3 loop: CASSLQGIHNYGYTF. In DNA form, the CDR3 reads TGTGCCAGCAGCCTCCAGGGAATTCATAACTATGGCTACACCTTC.

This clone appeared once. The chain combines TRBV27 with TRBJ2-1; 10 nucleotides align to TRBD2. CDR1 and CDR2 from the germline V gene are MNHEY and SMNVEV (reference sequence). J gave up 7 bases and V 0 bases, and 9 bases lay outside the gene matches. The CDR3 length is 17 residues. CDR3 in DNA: TGTGCCAGCAGTTTATCGCACTTAGCGGGAGGACAGAATGAGCAGTTCTTC. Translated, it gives CASSLSHLAGGQNEQFF.

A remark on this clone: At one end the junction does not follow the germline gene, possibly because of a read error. CDR3 nucleotide sequence: TGTGCCAGCAGCCGGAACCTAGCGGGAGGGCCTGGAGATACGCCGTATTTT. It encodes CASSRNLAGGPGDTPYF. This sequence joins TRBV7-9 and TRBJ2-3; TRBD2 agrees at 12 bases. The length of the CDR3 is 17 residues. Germline loops: CDR1 SEHNR, CDR2 FQNEAQ (reference sequence).

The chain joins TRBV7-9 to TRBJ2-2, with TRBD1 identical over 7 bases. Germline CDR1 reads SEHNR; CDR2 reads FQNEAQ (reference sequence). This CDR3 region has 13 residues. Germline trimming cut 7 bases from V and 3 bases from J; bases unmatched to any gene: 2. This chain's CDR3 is CASNDRDTGELFF. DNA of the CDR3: TGTGCCAGCAACGACAGGGACACCGGGGAGCTGTTTTTT.